Presented here are 24 T cell receptor beta chains from one specimen sequenced in a study of CD8 T cells in ankylosing spondylitis. TCRdb re-called the 5' RACE reads through MiXCR, storing one row per CDR3 protein. The table shows about 220,000 distinct CDR3 sequences, with under 30% occurring only once. The specimen sequenced was blood, either unsorted or a sorted T cell fraction (not recorded which). The receptors derive from a male donor with ankylosing spondylitis or in good health (not recorded which).

This clonotype was detected many times. The chain recombines TRBV5-5 with TRBJ2-1; 8 bases fit TRBD2. Germline assignment: CDR1 SGHKS and CDR2 YYEKEE (reference sequence). With V trimmed by 3 bases and J by 2 bases, 13 bases remained unmatched. The CDR3 has 18 residues. DNA of the CDR3: TGTGCCAGCAGCTCGGGGAGGGGACTAGAGGTCCCCTACAATGAGCAGTTCTTC. Translated, it gives CASSSGRGLEVPYNEQFF.

This clonotype was recorded many times. The rearrangement joins TRBV7-3 to TRBJ2-1, with D possibly called TRBD1 or TRBD2 (6 bases each). Germline lookup yields CDR1 SGHTA and CDR2 FQGTGA. V was shortened by 5 bases and J by 0 bases, with 11 bases between the two germline ends. There are 15 residues in the CDR3. The CDR3 region is CASSAGTSSYNEQFF. CDR3 nucleotide sequence: TGTGCCAGCAGCGCGGGGACAAGCTCCTACAATGAGCAGTTCTTC.

This clonotype was counted ten times or more. The chain is built from TRBV21-1 and TRBJ2-1; the listed D gene, TRBD2, was not tested against the DNA. TRBV21-1 is labeled a pseudogene. The CDR3 runs to 16 residues. CDR3 protein: CASSGTSGKNYNEQFF. CDR3 sequence (DNA): TGTGCCAGCTCCGGGACTAGCGGGAAAAATTACAATGAGCAGTTCTTC.

This clonotype was seen at least ten times. V gene TRBV20-1 combines with J gene TRBJ1-1; weak D call: TRBD1 (5 bases). The germline V gene encodes CDR1 DFQATT and CDR2 SNEGSKA (reference sequence). V was pared by 5 bases and J by 5 bases, with 12 bases between. The CDR3 length is 12 residues. For the CDR3, the DNA is TGCAGTGCTCTGGGGCTCGGAACTGAAGCTTTCTTT. Amino acids: CSALGLGTEAFF.

This clonotype was counted many times. The chain uses TRBV5-1 and TRBJ2-2; D might be TRBD1 (5 bases). CDR1 is SGHRS, CDR2 YFSETQ, per germline. This CDR3 has 15 residues. V was shortened by 0 bases and J by 4 bases, with 10 bases between the two germline ends. The CDR3 DNA reads as TGCGCCAGCAGCTTGGCACAGGACCCCACCGGGGAGCTGTTTTTT. Amino acids: CASSLAQDPTGELFF.

This clonotype was recorded at least ten times. J is TRBJ2-2 and V is TRBV6-2 or TRBV6-3; D perhaps matches TRBD1 (5 bases). V was clipped by 6 bases and J by 2 bases, with 13 bases between them. The germline V gene encodes CDR1 MNHEY and CDR2 SVGEGT. This CDR3 spans 15 amino acids. The CDR3: CASRIDSANTGELFF. CDR3 nucleotide sequence: TGTGCCAGCAGAATAGACAGCGCTAACACCGGGGAGCTGTTTTTT.

This clonotype appeared many times. The V call is TRBV9, the J call TRBJ2-7; the match to TRBD2 covers 12 bases. V shed 1 base, J shed 5 bases, and the junction held 4 bases outside the gene matches. This CDR3 region has 15 residues. Germline values: CDR1 SGDLS, CDR2 YYNGEE. CDR3 sequence reads: CASSVLAGGLNEQYF. For the CDR3, the DNA is TGTGCCAGCAGCGTACTAGCGGGAGGGCTTAACGAGCAGTACTTC.

The chain employs TRBV4-2 and TRBJ1-1, with D perhaps matching TRBD1 (5 bases). V was clipped by 1 base and J by 3 bases, with 9 bases between them. The CDR3 has 14 residues. The germline V gene has CDR1 LGHNA and CDR2 YNFKEQ. The CDR3 DNA follows: TGTGCCAGCAGCCAAGCAGAGGGACACACTGAAGCTTTCTTT. Protein: CASSQAEGHTEAFF.

The chain recombines TRBV4-3 with TRBJ2-7, with 7 bases aligning to TRBD1. Germline V gives CDR1 LGHNA, CDR2 YSLEER. Trimming cost V 0 bases and J 3 bases; bases outside gene matches: 5. CDR3 length: 15 amino acids. The CDR3: CASSQDWGQHYEQYF. The CDR3 DNA reads TGCGCCAGCAGCCAAGACTGGGGACAGCACTACGAGCAGTACTTC.

This clonotype has a count of ten or more. V gene TRBV20-1 combines with J gene TRBJ2-7; D unclear. The germline CDR1 and CDR2 sequences are DFQATT and SNEGSKA (reference sequence). V was clipped by 1 base and J by 3 bases, with 13 bases between them. The CDR3 has 14 residues. In DNA, the CDR3 is TGCAGTGCTAGAGTAGAGTCCTTGAGCTACGAGCAGTACTTC. The encoded protein is CSARVESLSYEQYF.

Only a few counts were recorded for this clonotype. The chain employs TRBV29-1 and TRBJ1-1; 10 nucleotides align to TRBD1. The CDR3 is 13 residues long. Trimming cost V 7 bases and J 1 base; bases outside gene matches: 3. Germline loops: CDR1 SQVTM, CDR2 ANQGSEA. The CDR3 here is CSAWDRGNTEAFF. CDR3 nucleotides: TGCAGCGCCTGGGACAGGGGGAACACTGAAGCTTTCTTT.

This clonotype was found many times. The chain employs TRBV12-3 or TRBV12-4 and TRBJ2-3, with D possibly matching TRBD2 (6 bases). V was clipped by 6 bases and J by 6 bases, with 10 bases between them. This CDR3 contains 12 residues. CDR3 residues: CASRGDWDTQYF. DNA for the CDR3: TGTGCCAGCAGAGGGGACTGGGATACGCAGTATTTT.

CDR3 nucleotides: TGTGCCAGCTCACCACGGTCAAAATACGAGCAGTACTTC. This sequence encodes CASSPRSKYEQYF. The chain uses TRBV18 and TRBJ2-7; D not certain. From germline, CDR1 is KGHSH and CDR2 LQKENI. CDR3 length: 13 amino acids. V dropped 1 base and J dropped 4 bases, with 8 bases sitting between them.

This clonotype was seen a handful of times. The V call is TRBV7-9, the J call TRBJ2-7; D might be TRBD1 (6 bases). V was cut by 4 bases and J by 4 bases, with 11 bases left in between. The CDR3 has 13 amino acids. Germline-derived CDR1 and CDR2 are SEHNR and FQNEAQ (reference sequence). The CDR3 spells CASSSTGFYEQYF. CDR3 nucleotides: TGTGCCAGCAGCTCGACAGGTTTTTACGAGCAGTACTTC.

This clonotype was detected many times. The V call is TRBV21-1, the J call TRBJ2-5. TRBV21-1 is tagged as a pseudogene. The CDR3 sequence is 13 residues long. In DNA form, the CDR3 reads TGTGCCAGCAGCAACCGGCTCCAAGAGACCCAGTACTTC. It translates to CASSNRLQETQYF.

This chain connects TRBV10-3 to TRBJ2-5; tentatively, D is TRBD1 (5 bases). The CDR3 is made up of 13 amino acids. Trimming shortened V by 4 bases and J by 4 bases, and 10 bases separated the two germline ends. CDR1 and CDR2 (germline): ENHRY, SYGVKD. CDR3 sequence (DNA): TGTGCCATCAGTGCAGGGTCCCCAGAGACCCAGTACTTC. It yields the protein CAISAGSPETQYF.

This clonotype was counted many times. The genes are TRBV10-3 and TRBJ2-5; no definite D call. Germline V gives CDR1 ENHRY, CDR2 SYGVKD. This CDR3 comprises 13 residues. V gave up 8 bases and J gave up 4 bases, with 14 bases separating them. The chain's CDR3 is CAIRHSPGETQYF. In DNA, the CDR3 is TGTGCCATCCGGCACTCCCCCGGAGAGACCCAGTACTTC.

CDR3 DNA sequence: TGCGCCAGCAGCCAGAAGACAGGGGACTATGGCTACACCTTC. It yields the protein CASSQKTGDYGYTF. The chain has TRBV5-1 and TRBJ1-2; the match to TRBD1 covers 8 bases. Germline-derived CDR1 and CDR2 are SGHRS and YFSETQ. The V gene end was trimmed by 4 bases and the J gene end by 3 bases; junction bases not matched to a gene: 5. The CDR3 contains 14 residues.

In this sample, this clonotype turned up many times. The V gene is TRBV18, the J gene TRBJ2-7, with D possibly matching TRBD1 (6 bases). Germline V gives CDR1 KGHSH, CDR2 LQKENI. The length of the CDR3 is 13 residues. The V and J ends lost 1 base and 3 bases respectively, with 7 bases between them. DNA for the CDR3: TGTGCCAGCTCACCACGGGACAACTACGAGCAGTACTTC. Protein product: CASSPRDNYEQYF.

This clonotype has a count of ten or more. The chain links TRBV12-3 or TRBV12-4 to TRBJ2-3; 7 bases line up with TRBD2. The CDR3 has 15 residues. Trimming removed 5 bases from V and 5 bases from J; junction bases left unmatched: 10. The DNA for the CDR3 is TGTGCCAGCAGTGTTGGACTAGTTGGGGGAGATACGCAGTATTTT. Its protein is CASSVGLVGGDTQYF.

Many counts were recorded for this clonotype. The CDR3 coding sequence is TGCAGCGTTAGGGGGCGCATGAACACTGAAGCTTTCTTT. Its protein product is CSVRGRMNTEAFF. The J gene is TRBJ1-1, the V gene TRBV29-1, with 7 bases identical to TRBD1. The CDR3 is 13 residues long. Germline V gene data show CDR1 as SQVTM and CDR2 as ANQGSEA. Germline trimming cut 5 bases from V and 0 bases from J; bases unmatched to any gene: 3. The variable domain in full, with the rest retrieved from reference TRBV29-1 and TRBJ1-1, is SAVISQKPSRDICQRGTSLTIQCQVDSQVTMMFWYRQQPGQSLTLIATANQGSEATYESGFVIDKFPISRPNLTFSTLTVSNMSPEDSSIYLCSVRGRMNTEAFFGQGTRLTVV.

The rearrangement joins TRBV7-2 to TRBJ2-5, with a weak D call TRBD2 (5 bases). The CDR3 is made up of 16 amino acids. The germline V and J ends were trimmed by 5 bases and 0 bases, with 16 bases remaining between them. Germline V gives CDR1 SGHTA, CDR2 FQGNSA. CDR3 amino acids: CASSTPERVYQETQYF. CDR3 in DNA: TGTGCCAGCAGCACGCCGGAGAGGGTCTACCAAGAGACCCAGTACTTC.

This clonotype occurred a few times. This rearrangement joins TRBV7-2 to TRBJ2-4; weak D call: TRBD1 (6 bases). The CDR3 runs to 13 residues. Per the germline V gene, CDR1 is SGHTA and CDR2 is FQGNSA. Deletions cut 5 bases from V and 14 bases from J, with 19 bases between. As DNA, the CDR3 is TGTGCCAGCAGCGTGCTTCGTGGGGACAAGAAGTACTTC. Encoded protein: CASSVLRGDKKYF.

At least ten counts were recorded for this clonotype. The chain combines TRBV4-3 with TRBJ2-7, with D possibly matching TRBD1 (6 bases). Germline-derived CDR1 and CDR2 are LGHNA and YSLEER. V gave up 4 bases and J gave up 3 bases, with 13 bases separating them. CDR3 length equals 14 residues. The CDR3 sequence is CASSPQGSDYEQYF. The CDR3 coding sequence is TGCGCCAGCAGCCCACAGGGTAGCGACTACGAGCAGTACTTC.